This T cell receptor beta chain originates from a study of early stage breast cancer tumors. On the study more broadly: Among roughly twelve ER+/PR+/HER2- tumors, eight were ductal, four lobular. Samples were sequenced at about 9.7-fold average coverage. Whole-study findings and limits: Chain pairing and CD4, CD8 or FOXP3 expression were not captured. Compared with adjacent normal breast, tumors showed approximately 2.5-fold denser, more clonal T cells.

Trimming took off 4 bases at V and 1 base at J, with 10 bases between the two ends. CDR1 MGHRA and CDR2 YSYEKL come from the germline V gene. The CDR3 spans 14 residues. The table came from immunoSEQ multiplex PCR; TCRdb's copy has only in-frame clones and leaves some out. The profile shows under 13,000 clones, around 72% of them singletons. Concerning this clone itself: Antigen: not known.

Input material: breast tumor tissue. The V and J genes are TRBV4-1 and TRBJ1-1; D gene unclear. This clonotype originated in a person aged 70 to 79 with breast cancer. CDR3 in DNA: TGCGCCAGCAGCCCGCCTCGGGGGAACACTGAAGCTTTCTTT. This translates into CASSPPRGNTEAFF.